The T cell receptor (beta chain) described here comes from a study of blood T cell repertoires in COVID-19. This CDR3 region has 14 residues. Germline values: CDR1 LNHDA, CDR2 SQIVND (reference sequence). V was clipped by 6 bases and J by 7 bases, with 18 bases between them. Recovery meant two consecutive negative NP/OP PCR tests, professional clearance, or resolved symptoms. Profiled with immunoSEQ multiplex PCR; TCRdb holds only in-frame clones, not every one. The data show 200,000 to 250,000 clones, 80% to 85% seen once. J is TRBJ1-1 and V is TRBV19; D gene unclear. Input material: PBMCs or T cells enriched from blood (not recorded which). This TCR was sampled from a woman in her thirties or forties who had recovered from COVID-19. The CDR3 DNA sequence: TGTGCCAGTAGCCATTCCGGCGGGGTAAGTGAAGCTTTCTTT. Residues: CASSHSGGVSEAFF.